The T cell receptor beta chain under discussion was sequenced for a study of cytomegalovirus exposure and HLA in healthy donors. Germline lookup yields CDR1 MGHDK and CDR2 SYGVNS. The V end was cut by 6 bases, the J end by 6 bases, with 18 bases between. The CDR3 totals 15 residues. This PCR relied on a set of 60 Vbeta primers and 13 Jbeta primers. Profiling relied on immunoSEQ multiplex PCR, and the TCRdb table lists in-frame clones only, not all of them. The top ten hold about 1.6% of the sample, which has about 59,000 clones, roughly 80% seen once. The clonotype originates from a human donor in good health. The sequencing input was PBMCs. The V and J genes are TRBV25-1 and TRBJ2-1; D may be TRBD2 (6 bases). The CDR3, as DNA: TGTGCCAGCAGCTCCTTGGTGGGGGGTGGCAATGAGCAGTTCTTC. This gives the protein CASSSLVGGGNEQFF.